One sample yielded the 27 T cell receptor beta chains listed below, sequenced in a study of blood T cell repertoires in COVID-19. Clones were sequenced by immunoSEQ multiplex PCR, and TCRdb holds only the in-frame ones, with some missing. This sample has around 110,000 clones, with around four fifths found just once. The specimen sequenced was peripheral blood. These receptors were taken from a man aged 25 to 45 with acute or convalescent COVID-19.

This chain connects TRBV5-4 to TRBJ2-1; possible D gene TRBD1, 5 bases. The CDR3 is made up of 14 amino acids. With 0 bases removed from V and 6 bases from J, the gap between germline ends came to 10 bases. The germline CDR1 and CDR2 sequences are SGHNT and YYREEE (reference sequence). CDR3 protein: CASSLGQNPNEQFF. Here the CDR3 DNA reads TGTGCCAGCAGCTTGGGACAGAACCCCAATGAGCAGTTCTTC.

The rearrangement joins TRBV27 to TRBJ2-2, with D possibly being TRBD1 (6 bases). CDR3 length equals 16 residues. Germline V gene lookup returns CDR1 MNHEY and CDR2 SMNVEV (reference sequence). V shed 3 bases and J shed 0 bases, with 11 bases lying between them. The chain's CDR3 is CASSFSGASNTGELFF. CDR3 DNA sequence: TGTGCCAGCAGTTTTTCAGGGGCGTCGAACACCGGGGAGCTGTTTTTT.

J is TRBJ2-1 and V is TRBV5-4; 8 nucleotides align to TRBD2. The germline V gene encodes CDR1 SGHNT and CDR2 YYREEE (reference sequence). This CDR3 contains 17 residues. Trimming cost V 3 bases and J 5 bases; bases outside gene matches: 13. CDR3 nucleotides: TGTGCCAGCAGCTCCGCCGGGCCAGCGGGAGCCGACAATGAGCAGTTCTTC. This gives the protein CASSSAGPAGADNEQFF.

CDR3 DNA sequence: TGTGCCAGCAGTTTGGGGTCCATCCTAGCGGGAGTTTCCGGGGACGGGGAGCTGTTTTTT. Its translation: CASSLGSILAGVSGDGELFF. V and J are TRBV27 and TRBJ2-2; the match to TRBD2 covers 10 bases. This CDR3 comprises 20 residues. V lost 3 bases and J lost 7; bases outside the gene matches: 20. Germline V gene data show CDR1 as MNHEY and CDR2 as SMNVEV (reference sequence).

This clone is labeled medium-sized. The chain couples TRBV6-4 to TRBJ2-1; 7 nucleotides agree with TRBD2. The CDR3 extends over 15 amino acids. Germline V gene data show CDR1 as MRHNA and CDR2 as SNTAGT. The V segment lost 0 bases and the J segment 7 bases; nucleotides outside the gene matches: 6. CDR3 bases: TGTGCCAGCAGTGACTCTGCGGGAGCGGCAAATGAGCAGTTCTTC. It is translated as CASSDSAGAANEQFF.

The chain employs TRBV9 and TRBJ2-4; 10 nucleotides agree with TRBD2. The CDR3 has 15 amino acids. Germline V CDR1 and CDR2: SGDLS, YYNGEE. After removal of 4 bases from V and 6 bases from J, the junction contained 7 bases not matched to a gene. CDR3 region: CASSTVAGGSNIQYF. In nucleotides, the CDR3 is TGTGCCAGCAGCACCGTAGCGGGAGGCTCAAACATTCAGTACTTC.

This clone appeared once. The chain combines TRBV7-9 with TRBJ2-2; D is perhaps TRBD2 (7 bases). Germline CDR1 reads SEHNR; CDR2 reads FQNEAQ (reference sequence). Between the trimmed V and J ends, which lost 5 bases and 0 bases, there was a span of 16 bases. The CDR3 contains 17 residues. CDR3 amino acids: CASSRRGRGPNTGELFF. The CDR3 nucleotides are TGTGCCAGCAGCCGCCGGGGGCGGGGGCCGAACACCGGGGAGCTGTTTTTT. Full variable domain (missing parts from reference TRBV7-9 and TRBJ2-2): DTGVSQNPRHKITKRGQNVTFRCDPISEHNRLYWYRQTLGQGPEFLTYFQNEAQLEKSRLLSDRFSAERPKGSFSTLEIQRTEQGDSAMYLCASSRRGRGPNTGELFFGEGSRLTVL.

This rearrangement joins TRBV5-1 to TRBJ2-1, with 11 positions matching TRBD1. J lost 6 bases, V lost 5 bases, and 4 bases had no gene match. Germline V CDR1 and CDR2: SGHRS, YFSETQ. The length of the CDR3 is 14 residues. DNA of the CDR3: TGCGCCAGCAGTCAGGACAGGGGGCTCAATGAGCAGTTCTTC. Protein product: CASSQDRGLNEQFF. The full variable domain, in which reference TRBV5-1 and TRBJ2-1 provide the parts outside the CDR3, is KAGVTQTPRYLIKTRGQQVTLSCSPISGHRSVSWYQQTPGQGLQFLFEYFSETQRNKGNFPGRFSGRQFSNSRSEMNVSTLELGDSALYLCASSQDRGLNEQFFGPGTRLTVL.

In its sample, this clone was seen many times. The chain uses TRBV9 and TRBJ1-5; D ambiguous. V was clipped by 2 bases and J by 1 base, with 4 bases between them. Per the germline V gene, CDR1 is SGDLS and CDR2 is YYNGEE. CDR3 length equals 13 residues. CDR3 loop: CASSVGSNQPQHF. CDR3 coding DNA: TGTGCCAGCAGCGTCGGGAGCAATCAGCCCCAGCATTTT.

V usage is TRBV6-5 and J usage is TRBJ1-2, with 7 positions matching TRBD1. Trimming took 6 bases from V and 3 from J; bases not matched to a gene: 4. The CDR3 has 13 residues. CDR1 and CDR2 (germline): MNHEY, SVGAGI. This chain's CDR3 is CASSTGTDYGYTF. CDR3 nucleotide sequence: TGTGCCAGCAGCACCGGGACAGACTATGGCTACACCTTC.

The rearrangement joins TRBV5-4 to TRBJ2-5; 10 bases fit TRBD2. Germline CDR1 and CDR2: SGHNT and YYREEE (reference sequence). Trimming removed 5 bases from V and 7 bases from J; junction bases left unmatched: 14. The CDR3 is 16 amino acids. Here the CDR3 DNA reads TGTGCCAGCAGGCAGATAGCGGGAGGTCAGGGAGGGACCCAGTACTTC. It is translated as CASRQIAGGQGGTQYF.

The chain has TRBV4-2 and TRBJ1-3; D gene unclear. The germline V and J ends were trimmed by 0 bases and 3 bases, with 9 bases remaining between them. Germline assignment: CDR1 LGHNA and CDR2 YNFKEQ. The CDR3 is made up of 15 amino acids. The CDR3 coding sequence is TGTGCCAGCAGCCAAGATCCGCGGGGTGGAAACACCATATATTTT. Translation: CASSQDPRGGNTIYF.

The J gene is TRBJ1-6, the V gene TRBV6-5; a weak D match, TRBD1 (6 bases). Germline V lookup: CDR1 MNHEY, CDR2 SVGAGI. This CDR3 has 14 amino acids. Trimming took off 10 bases at V and 6 bases at J, with 16 bases between the two ends. CDR3 DNA sequence: TGTGCCACAGTAGGACAGCATACTAATTCACCCCTCCACTTT. Translated: CATVGQHTNSPLHF.

Points on this clone: Additional DNA sequences in this sample encode the identical CDR3. The chain employs TRBV12-3 or TRBV12-4 and TRBJ1-2; 7 nucleotides match TRBD1. The CDR3 covers 13 residues. The trim removed 6 bases at V and 3 bases at J, leaving 4 bases unmatched. The CDR3 region is CASRPGTDYGYTF. In DNA form, the CDR3 reads TGTGCCAGCAGGCCCGGGACAGACTATGGCTACACCTTC.

This clone was found once. The chain has TRBV14 and TRBJ1-2; D might be TRBD1 (6 bases). Germline-derived CDR1 and CDR2 are SGHDN and FVKESK. Trimming removed 6 bases from V and 6 bases from J, with 14 bases in between. The CDR3 length is 13 residues. The CDR3 loop reads CASRRAGTHGYTF. The CDR3 coding sequence is TGTGCCAGCAGGCGAGCCGGGACACATGGCTACACCTTC.

The CDR3 DNA reads TGTGCCAGCAGTTACCGGTGGAGGGGGGGCTATGGCTACACCTTC. Encoded protein: CASSYRWRGGYGYTF. The gene calls are TRBV6-5 and TRBJ1-2; tentatively, D is TRBD1 (6 bases). CDR3 size: 15 residues. The V end lost 2 bases, the J end lost 4 bases, and 14 bases lay between the germline ends. CDR1 is MNHEY and CDR2 is SVGAGI in the germline V gene.

The rearrangement links TRBV6-6 to TRBJ2-1; D gene unclear. The CDR3 has 14 residues. Germline V lookup: CDR1 MNHNY, CDR2 SVGAGI (reference sequence). The V gene lost 5 bases and the J gene lost 1 base, with 9 bases spanning the gap. This CDR3 is CASSGWSSYNEQFF. DNA for the CDR3: TGTGCCAGCAGTGGTTGGAGTTCCTACAATGAGCAGTTCTTC.

DNA for the CDR3: TGTGCCACTACGTCTTATTCCACCGGGGAGCTGTTTTTT. It codes for CATTSYSTGELFF. The chain combines TRBV19 with TRBJ2-2; unclear D gene. The germline gives CDR1 LNHDA, CDR2 SQIVND (reference sequence). The V gene lost 10 bases and the J gene lost 4 bases, with 13 bases spanning the gap. The CDR3 has 13 amino acids. The whole variable domain, filled in from reference TRBV19 and TRBJ2-2, reads DGGITQSPKYLFRKEGQNVTLSCEQNLNHDAMYWYRQDPGQGLRLIYYSQIVNDFQKGDIAEGYSVSREKKESFPLTVTSAQKNPTAFYLCATTSYSTGELFFGEGSRLTVL.

The chain recombines TRBV6-5 with TRBJ1-6, with no clear D. The CDR3 totals 14 residues. V was clipped by 7 bases and J by 6 bases, with 13 bases between them. Germline V lookup: CDR1 MNHEY, CDR2 SVGAGI. As DNA, the CDR3 is TGTGCCAGCACCCTACGCGGGGTTAATTCACCCCTCCACTTT. Translating gives CASTLRGVNSPLHF.

This sequence joins TRBV19 and TRBJ1-6; TRBD1 might be the D (6 bases). CDR1 is LNHDA and CDR2 is SQIVND in the germline V gene (reference sequence). The CDR3 contains 13 residues. V dropped 6 bases and J dropped 6 bases, with 9 bases sitting between them. CDR3 in amino acids: CASSGRGNSPLHF. DNA for the CDR3: TGTGCCAGTAGCGGCAGGGGTAATTCACCCCTCCACTTT.

CDR3 in amino acids: CASSQDSWQPQHF. CDR3 coding DNA: TGCGCCAGCAGCCAAGATAGTTGGCAGCCCCAGCATTTT. The chain uses TRBV4-1 and TRBJ1-5; D ambiguous. Germline V lookup: CDR1 MGHRA, CDR2 YSYEKL. V was pared by 0 bases and J by 7 bases, with 7 bases between. There are 13 residues in the CDR3.

The rearrangement links TRBV9 to TRBJ1-1; D call uncertain. The CDR3 has 16 amino acids. CDR1 is SGDLS and CDR2 is YYNGEE in the germline V gene. V was cut by 4 bases and J by 1 base, with 17 bases left in between. Written as DNA, the CDR3 is TGTGCCAGCAGCCGAGAGGGTCGGGCGGCGAACACTGAAGCTTTCTTT. Translated: CASSREGRAANTEAFF.

This rearrangement joins TRBV15 to TRBJ1-5, with D unclear. The CDR3 has 15 residues. The ends were cut back, 0 bases at V and 2 bases at J, with 8 bases in the middle. The germline V gene encodes CDR1 LNHNV and CDR2 YYDKDF (reference sequence). CDR3 in DNA: TGTGCCACCAGCAGAGAGGGAGGCGGCAATCAGCCCCAGCATTTT. Translated, it gives CATSREGGGNQPQHF.

V and J are TRBV19 and TRBJ2-3, with a weak D call TRBD2 (6 bases). V gave up 10 bases and J gave up 1 base, with 12 bases separating them. Germline V CDR1 and CDR2: LNHDA, SQIVND (reference sequence). There are 13 residues in the CDR3. The chain's CDR3 is CATWDFRTDTQYF. The CDR3, as DNA: TGTGCCACTTGGGACTTCCGCACAGATACGCAGTATTTT.

J is TRBJ2-7 and V is TRBV7-9; the D is unclear. The CDR3 totals 13 residues. V dropped 0 bases and J dropped 3 bases, with 6 bases sitting between them. CDR1 is SEHNR, CDR2 FQNEAQ, per germline (reference sequence). The CDR3 is CASSLASLYEQYF. The CDR3 DNA is TGTGCCAGCAGCTTAGCCAGTCTCTACGAGCAGTACTTC.

The J gene is TRBJ2-1, the V gene TRBV2, with a tentative D call TRBD2 (5 bases). Germline V gene data show CDR1 as SNHLY and CDR2 as FYNNEI. The CDR3 runs 13 residues. The V end was cut by 0 bases, the J end by 9 bases, with 9 bases between. The CDR3 spells CASSEAERGEQFF. The DNA for the CDR3 is TGTGCCAGCAGTGAAGCGGAACGGGGTGAGCAGTTCTTC.

This chain links TRBV2 with TRBJ1-5; 7 bases are a match to TRBD1. The J segment lost 0 bases and the V segment lost 4 bases, leaving 0 bases of the junction unmatched. CDR3 length: 14 amino acids. From germline, CDR1 is SNHLY and CDR2 FYNNEI. The CDR3 DNA reads TGTGCCAGCAGTGGACAGGGTAGCAATCAGCCCCAGCATTTT. Translating gives CASSGQGSNQPQHF.